The 28 T cell receptor beta chains listed next were all sequenced from one sample in a study of response to subunit inactivated influenza vaccine. In TCRdb, the RT-PCR reads were re-called with MiXCR into one record per CDR3 protein. The sample includes around 530,000 distinct CDR3 sequences, 16% of them seen just once. Sample: CD4+ T cells sorted from PBMCs, taken around 2 years after vaccination. Receptors were obtained from a man aged 50 to 69 who received an inactivated influenza vaccine.

The sample holds a few counts of this clonotype. The chain has TRBV20-1 and TRBJ2-1; 14 positions match TRBD2. The V segment lost 3 bases and the J segment 0 bases; nucleotides outside the gene matches: 13. The CDR3 runs 20 residues. The germline V gene encodes CDR1 DFQATT and CDR2 SNEGSKA (reference sequence). This CDR3 is CSARAWTSGGTGSSYNEQFF. CDR3 DNA: TGCAGTGCTAGGGCGTGGACTAGCGGGGGGACTGGAAGCTCCTACAATGAGCAGTTCTTC.

V gene TRBV12-3 or TRBV12-4 combines with J gene TRBJ2-5; D is undetermined. Deletions cut 2 bases from V and 5 bases from J, with 9 bases between. The CDR3 is 13 amino acids. As DNA, the CDR3 is TGTGCCAGCAGTTTAATGGGGTTGGAGACCCAGTACTTC. Translation gives CASSLMGLETQYF.

This clonotype was detected a few times. V and J are TRBV28 and TRBJ2-5, with D perhaps TRBD1 or TRBD2 (6 bases each). Germline CDR1 reads MDHEN; CDR2 reads SYDVKM. The CDR3 is 13 residues long. V was shortened by 3 bases and J by 4 bases, with 9 bases between the two germline ends. CDR3 residues: CASSFKGGETQYF. The CDR3 coding sequence is TGTGCCAGCAGTTTTAAGGGGGGAGAGACCCAGTACTTC. Looking up the rest from reference TRBV28 and TRBJ2-5 gives the full variable domain: DVKVTQSSRYLVKRTGEKVFLECVQDMDHENMFWYRQDPGLGLRLIYFSYDVKMKEKGDIPEGYSVSREKKERFSLILESASTNQTSMYLCASSFKGGETQYFGPGTRLLVL.

This clonotype was seen a handful of times. CDR3 protein: CSGVGLNNEQFF. DNA for the CDR3: TGCAGCGGCGTTGGACTGAACAATGAGCAGTTCTTC. V is TRBV29-1 and J is TRBJ2-1, with a weak D call TRBD2 (5 bases). Germline V gene sequence: CDR1 SQVTM, CDR2 ANQGSEA. CDR3 size: 12 residues. The V gene lost 7 bases and the J gene lost 5 bases, with 12 bases spanning the gap.

The rearrangement uses TRBV20-1 and TRBJ1-5; 9 nucleotides align to TRBD1. This CDR3 is 16 amino acids long. CDR1 is DFQATT, CDR2 SNEGSKA, per germline (reference sequence). The ends lost 2 bases at V and 7 bases at J; junction bases unmatched: 12. In nucleotides, the CDR3 is TGCAGTGCTAGACCTTCGACAGGGGGGGTTGGACAGCCCCAGCATTTT. Amino acid sequence: CSARPSTGGVGQPQHF.

This clonotype has a count of ten or more. This chain uses TRBV20-1 with TRBJ1-5, with D uncertain. This CDR3 is built from 14 residues. V was trimmed by 3 bases and J by 4 bases, leaving 13 bases between them. Germline-derived CDR1 and CDR2 are DFQATT and SNEGSKA (reference sequence). The CDR3 DNA reads TGCAGTGCTAGGGATCGATTCGTAAATCAGCCCCAGCATTTT. It yields the protein CSARDRFVNQPQHF.

This clonotype was seen a few times. The genes are TRBV29-1 and TRBJ2-2, with D tentatively TRBD1 (5 bases). The CDR3 runs to 15 residues. Looked up from germline, CDR1 is SQVTM and CDR2 is ANQGSEA. Trimming stripped 7 bases from V and 4 bases from J, with 19 bases between. CDR3 in amino acids: CSAGKGQVGTGELFF. As DNA, the CDR3 is TGCAGCGCTGGAAAGGGGCAGGTCGGCACCGGGGAGCTGTTTTTT.

The rearrangement links TRBV24-1 to TRBJ2-3; TRBD1 matches at 7 bases. CDR1 and CDR2 from the germline V gene are KGHDR and SFDVKD. Trimming at V came to 0 bases and at J to 9 bases, leaving 8 bases not matched to a gene. The CDR3 spans 15 residues. CDR3 coding DNA: TGTGCCACCAGTGATTTGCGACAGGGTTTTGGCACGCAGTATTTT. Its protein is CATSDLRQGFGTQYF.

The V call is TRBV7-2, the J call TRBJ1-4; perhaps TRBD1 as D (6 bases). This CDR3 contains 16 residues. V was cut by 0 bases and J by 7 bases, with 15 bases left in between. From germline, CDR1 is SGHTA and CDR2 FQGNSA. The CDR3 sequence: CASSLARGRGGEKLFF. The CDR3, as DNA: TGTGCCAGCAGCTTAGCGCGGGGCAGGGGCGGTGAAAAACTGTTTTTT.

This sequence joins TRBV29-1 and TRBJ2-7, with D tentatively TRBD1 (5 bases). This CDR3 has 11 amino acids. Germline V lookup: CDR1 SQVTM, CDR2 ANQGSEA. The V gene lost 3 bases and the J gene lost 4 bases, with 7 bases spanning the gap. CDR3 in amino acids: CSVDAGYEQYF. CDR3 coding DNA: TGCAGCGTTGATGCAGGGTACGAGCAGTACTTC.

The V gene is TRBV4-3, the J gene TRBJ2-7; D is undetermined. This CDR3 is built from 13 residues. Trimming removed 2 bases from V and 5 bases from J, with 10 bases in between. CDR1 is LGHNA, CDR2 YSLEER, per germline. Here the CDR3 reads CASSQWGGHEQYF. DNA of the CDR3: TGCGCCAGCAGCCAATGGGGTGGACACGAGCAGTACTTC.

Ten or more counts support this clonotype. V is TRBV28 and J is TRBJ1-5; no clear D gene. V lost 7 bases to trimming and J lost 1 base, with 8 bases between them. The CDR3 consists of 13 residues. The germline CDR1 and CDR2 sequences are MDHEN and SYDVKM. The CDR3 bases are TGTGCCAGCAATACCGACAGCAATCAGCCCCAGCATTTT. Translating it yields CASNTDSNQPQHF.

This clonotype occurred a few times. The chain carries TRBV20-1 and TRBJ2-1; no clear D gene. Germline V gives CDR1 DFQATT, CDR2 SNEGSKA (reference sequence). The CDR3 sequence is 17 residues long. V was clipped by 0 bases and J by 3 bases, with 18 bases between them. CDR3 nucleotides: TGCAGTGCTAGAGAGGCTACGGCTAACAACATCTACAATGAGCAGTTCTTC. Protein product: CSAREATANNIYNEQFF.

The rearrangement uses TRBV3-1 and TRBJ1-1, with D perhaps matching TRBD1 (6 bases). Trimming pared 6 bases from V and 5 bases from J, leaving 19 bases between. Per the germline V gene, CDR1 is LGHDT and CDR2 is YNNKEL (reference sequence). There are 15 residues in the CDR3. The CDR3 spells CASSLTSGDRTEAFF. CDR3 in DNA: TGTGCCAGCAGTCTGACCTCAGGGGATCGGACTGAAGCTTTCTTT.

This clonotype was recorded at least ten times. This CDR3 reads CASRTGGRTGELFF. In DNA form, the CDR3 reads TGTGCCAGCAGAACAGGGGGCCGTACCGGGGAGCTGTTTTTT. The V gene is TRBV7-2, the J gene TRBJ2-2, with 9 bases aligning to TRBD1. V lost 6 bases and J lost 5; bases outside the gene matches: 4. The CDR3 is 14 amino acids. Germline lookup yields CDR1 SGHTA and CDR2 FQGNSA.

This clonotype was observed a handful of times. The chain combines TRBV29-1 with TRBJ2-7; D is perhaps TRBD1 (6 bases). Deletions cut 4 bases from V and 4 bases from J, with 17 bases between. The CDR3 runs 14 residues. Germline lookup yields CDR1 SQVTM and CDR2 ANQGSEA. The DNA of the CDR3 is TGCAGCGTTGCCTTGGGGGCAGCCGTTTACGAGCAGTACTTC. Translation gives CSVALGAAVYEQYF.

The sample holds a few counts of this clonotype. This chain links TRBV5-1 with TRBJ2-3, with a tentative D call TRBD2 (5 bases). Germline V gene data show CDR1 as SGHRS and CDR2 as YFSETQ. The CDR3 is 15 amino acids. The V and J ends lost 4 bases and 3 bases respectively, with 15 bases between them. The CDR3 loop is CASSLAGDATDTQYF. The CDR3 nucleotides read TGCGCCAGCAGCCTGGCCGGGGATGCGACAGATACGCAGTATTTT.

The gene calls are TRBV5-1 and TRBJ2-5; D may be TRBD2 (5 bases). CDR1 and CDR2 (germline): SGHRS, YFSETQ. The CDR3 spans 13 residues. Trimming took 4 bases from V and 2 from J, leaving 9 bases between them. The CDR3 loop is CASSAGTQETQYF. The CDR3, as DNA: TGCGCCAGCAGCGCGGGTACACAAGAGACCCAGTACTTC.

The chain employs TRBV20-1 and TRBJ2-3; 11 bases agree with TRBD2. The CDR3 contains 16 residues. V was pared by 5 bases and J by 1 base, with 8 bases of the junction left unmatched. Looked up from germline, CDR1 is DFQATT and CDR2 is SNEGSKA (reference sequence). The CDR3 protein is CSAQGTSGPRTDTQYF. The CDR3 region has the DNA TGCAGTGCTCAAGGGACTAGCGGTCCTCGCACAGATACGCAGTATTTT.

This clonotype was found a few times. The J gene is TRBJ2-7, the V gene TRBV27, with TRBD1 matching over 8 bases. The germline V gene has CDR1 MNHEY and CDR2 SMNVEV (reference sequence). V trimming: 4 bases; J trimming: 2 bases; junction bases outside the gene matches: 7. The CDR3 has 15 amino acids. CDR3 in amino acids: CASSSYRGETYEQYF. The CDR3 DNA sequence: TGTGCCAGCAGTTCTTACAGGGGGGAGACCTACGAGCAGTACTTC.

The CDR3 protein is CATSRTGGSYEQYF. In DNA, the CDR3 is TGTGCCACCAGCAGGACAGGGGGTTCCTACGAGCAGTACTTC. J is TRBJ2-7 and V is TRBV15, with 9 bases matching TRBD1. The CDR3 spans 14 residues. Germline V gives CDR1 LNHNV, CDR2 YYDKDF (reference sequence). Unmatched junction bases numbered 1, after V lost 3 bases and J lost 1 base.

This chain uses TRBV7-2 with TRBJ1-2, with D perhaps TRBD1 (6 bases). The V gene's germline CDR1 is SGHTA and CDR2 FQGNSA. This CDR3 region has 15 residues. Trimming cost V 4 bases and J 4 bases, with 16 bases left between them. The CDR3 loop is CASSSDFRQVYGYTF. The CDR3 bases are TGTGCCAGCAGCTCAGACTTTCGACAGGTCTATGGCTACACCTTC.

In this sample, this clonotype turned up a few times. V and J are TRBV24-1 and TRBJ1-2, with D uncertain. Trimming removed 2 bases at V and 7 bases at J, with 10 bases between. The CDR3 sequence is 13 residues long. From germline, CDR1 is KGHDR and CDR2 SFDVKD. The CDR3 bases are TGTGCCACCAGTGATTCCCAGTCTCTTGGCTACACCTTC. Its protein product is CATSDSQSLGYTF.

The rearrangement uses TRBV10-3 and TRBJ2-1, with D tentatively TRBD1 (6 bases). The ends were cut back, 6 bases at V and 6 bases at J, with 12 bases in the middle. The length of the CDR3 is 13 residues. The germline gives CDR1 ENHRY, CDR2 SYGVKD. CDR3 bases: TGTGCCATCAGGGGCACAGGGTCCAATGAGCAGTTCTTC. Its translation is CAIRGTGSNEQFF.

This clonotype was seen only a few times. V gene TRBV9 combines with J gene TRBJ2-3, with a possible D match to TRBD1 (5 bases). Trimming cost V 1 base and J 1 base, with 7 bases left between them. This CDR3 comprises 14 residues. The V gene's germline CDR1 is SGDLS and CDR2 YYNGEE. The CDR3 DNA is TGTGCCAGCAGCGTATTACAGGGCACAGATACGCAGTATTTT. It codes for CASSVLQGTDTQYF.

The CDR3 reads CASSPGQGARTGELFF. The CDR3 DNA reads as TGTGCCAGCTCACCGGGACAGGGGGCGCGAACCGGGGAGCTGTTTTTT. This chain connects TRBV18 to TRBJ2-2; TRBD1 aligns across 12 bases. The V gene end was trimmed by 3 bases and the J gene end by 5 bases; junction bases not matched to a gene: 4. Germline V gives CDR1 KGHSH, CDR2 LQKENI. CDR3 length: 16 residues.

The rearrangement links TRBV10-3 to TRBJ1-1, with D unclear. Germline assignment: CDR1 ENHRY and CDR2 SYGVKD. Between the trimmed V and J ends, which lost 10 bases and 1 base, there was a span of 13 bases. The CDR3 sequence is 13 residues long. The chain's CDR3 is CATLDGPNTEAFF. The DNA of the CDR3 is TGTGCCACCCTTGACGGGCCGAACACTGAAGCTTTCTTT.

The chain joins TRBV7-8 to TRBJ2-3; 10 nucleotides agree with TRBD2. V lost 5 bases and J lost 7; bases outside the gene matches: 6. The germline CDR1 and CDR2 sequences are SGHVS and FQNEAQ. The CDR3 spans 14 residues. The CDR3: CASSPSGGGNTQYF. Written as DNA, the CDR3 is TGTGCCAGCAGCCCCAGCGGGGGGGGCAATACGCAGTATTTT.